This TCR beta chain was profiled in a study of human T cells and chemical hapten exposure. Attachment of unique molecular identifiers to individual cDNA molecules was performed in the library. Each CDR3 protein gets one entry after TCRdb re-called the RACE reads with MiXCR. The sample consists of 180,000 or so distinct CDR3 sequences, 25% to 30% of them appearing once. The table lists this clonotype with a few counts. Its target is not known. Time point: pre-sensitization, week 0. Treatment given: therapeutic diphenylcyclopropenone sensitization with weekly scalp DPC. Deletions cut 5 bases from V and 8 bases from J, with 7 bases between. The germline V gene has CDR1 MGHDK and CDR2 SYGVNS. This CDR3 region has 11 residues. General study results and limits: Because they had alopecia, donors may respond immunologically unlike healthy people. Compared with pre-sensitization or healthy control sets, expanded TCRs clustered more.

The sample here was whole blood, taken in connection with sensitization to the hapten diphenylcyclopropenone (DPC). The chain uses TRBV25-1 and TRBJ2-1; possible D gene TRBD2, 6 bases. The TCR comes from a woman aged 25 to 39 with alopecia areata. Some clones in this sample may be carry-over from other donors' samples. The CDR3 bases are TGTGCCAGCAGTAGACTAGATGAGCAGTTCTTC. Protein: CASSRLDEQFF.